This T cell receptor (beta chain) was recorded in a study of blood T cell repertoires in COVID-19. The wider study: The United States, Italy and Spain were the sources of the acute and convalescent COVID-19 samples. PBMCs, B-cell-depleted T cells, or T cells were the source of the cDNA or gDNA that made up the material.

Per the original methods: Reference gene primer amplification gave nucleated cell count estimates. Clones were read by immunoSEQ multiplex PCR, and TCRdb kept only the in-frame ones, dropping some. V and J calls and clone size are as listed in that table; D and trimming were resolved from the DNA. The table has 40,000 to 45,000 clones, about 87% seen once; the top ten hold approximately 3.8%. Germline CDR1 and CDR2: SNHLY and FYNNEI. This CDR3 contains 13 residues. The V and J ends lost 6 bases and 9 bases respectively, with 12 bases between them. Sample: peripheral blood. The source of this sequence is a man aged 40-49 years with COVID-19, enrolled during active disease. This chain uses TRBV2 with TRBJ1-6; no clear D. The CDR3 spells CASSTIHPSPLHF. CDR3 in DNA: TGTGCCAGCAGCACAATCCACCCTTCACCCCTCCACTTT.